The rows below give T cell receptor beta chains drawn from one sample of a study of T cells after yellow fever vaccination. Each CDR3 protein gets one entry after TCRdb re-called the 5' RACE reads with MiXCR. The data hold a few hundred thousand distinct CDR3 sequences, with 15% to 20% observed a single time. Sequences were derived from PBMCs, sampled 15 days after the yellow fever booster vaccination. The receptors derive from a man aged 25 to 40 who received the YFV17D yellow fever vaccine. The CDR3 runs from the conserved cysteine through the conserved F or W. The D gene is left open where the match is weak. Clone size, where shown, is once, few, many, or a class for clones that have expanded.

D	V	J	size	DNA	CDR3
.	TRBV7-2	TRBJ1-3	few	TGTGCCAGCAGCCCTGTTGGAAACACCATATATTTT	CASSPVGNTIYF
TRBD1	TRBV24-1	TRBJ1-2	.	TGTGCCACCAGTGGCGCCAACAGACAGGGATCTGGCTACACCTTC	CATSGANRQGSGYTF
.	TRBV7-8	TRBJ2-5	.	TGTGCCAGCAGCTTAGCAAGAGTCCAAGAGACCCAGTACTTC	CASSLARVQETQYF
.	TRBV29-1	TRBJ2-1	few	TGCAGCGTTGGGGAATACAATGAGCAGTTCTTC	CSVGEYNEQFF
.	TRBV5-5	TRBJ2-7	few	TGTGCCAGCAGCTTGGTAGGGAGCCGCTACGAGCAGTACTTC	CASSLVGSRYEQYF
TRBD2	TRBV27	TRBJ2-1	.	TGTGCCAGCAGTATCGGCGGGAGGGGTCAGGGTGAGCAGTTCTTC	CASSIGGRGQGEQFF
TRBD1	TRBV7-2	TRBJ2-3	.	TGTGCCGGCCGACAGGGCGGCACAGATACGCAGTATTTT	CAGRQGGTDTQYF
TRBD2	TRBV10-3	TRBJ2-5	.	TGTGCCATCAGTGATTACCGGACTAGCCAAGAGACCCAGTACTTC	CAISDYRTSQETQYF
.	TRBV14	TRBJ2-7	few	TGTGCCAGCAGCCAAGGTCTGGGCTACGAGCAGTACTTC	CASSQGLGYEQYF
.	TRBV28	TRBJ2-7	.	TGTGCCAGCGGCCCGGGGGGCTCTTTCTACGAGCAGTACTTC	CASGPGGSFYEQYF
.	TRBV12-3/TRBV12-4	TRBJ2-7	.	TGTGCCAGCAGTTTGTTCGCTAGCGACACCTACGAGCAGTACTTC	CASSLFASDTYEQYF
TRBD2	TRBV6-1	TRBJ2-3	many	TGTGCCAGCAGTCGGGGAAGAGGACTAGCTTCAGATACGCAGTATTTT	CASSRGRGLASDTQYF
TRBD1	TRBV12-3/TRBV12-4	TRBJ1-1	.	TGTGCCAGCGATCAACAGGGGGTGAACACTGAAGCTTTCTTT	CASDQQGVNTEAFF
.	TRBV27	TRBJ1-2	.	TGTGCCAGCAGTTTAGCGGGTGTCGAGGGCTACACCTTC	CASSLAGVEGYTF
.	TRBV30	TRBJ2-3	few	TGTGCCTGCCCCGGGACACCCGCGACAGATACGCAGTATTTT	CACPGTPATDTQYF
TRBD1	TRBV20-1	TRBJ2-7	.	TGCAGTGCCAACCGTGAGGGGGACAGATTATCCTACGAGCAGTACTTC	CSANREGDRLSYEQYF
TRBD2	TRBV19	TRBJ2-7	few	TGTGCCAGTAGTAGGCAGGTAGCGGGTGAGTACGAGCAGTACTTC	CASSRQVAGEYEQYF
TRBD2	TRBV28	TRBJ2-1	few	TGTGCCAGCAGAACTCTAGCGGGAGGGTGGAATGAGCAGTTCTTC	CASRTLAGGWNEQFF
.	TRBV12-3/TRBV12-4	TRBJ2-7	few	TGTGCCAGCAGCCTACTAGACCGCCCCGCCGAGCAGTACTTC	CASSLLDRPAEQYF
TRBD2	TRBV4-3	TRBJ2-1	few	TGCGCCAGCAGCCAAGGTGACGGGAGGGGTATCAATGAGCAGTTCTTC	CASSQGDGRGINEQFF
.	TRBV6-4	TRBJ2-1	few	TGTGCCAGCGCTCCTACGGGGCTCGGCTACAATGAGCAGTTCTTC	CASAPTGLGYNEQFF
.	TRBV29-1	TRBJ2-1	few	TGCAGCGTTTACGGGCTGCGATACAATGAGCAGTTCTTC	CSVYGLRYNEQFF
TRBD2	TRBV7-2	TRBJ2-7	few	TGTGCCAGCAGCCACGGGGGGGGCGGGACCTACGAGCAGTACTTC	CASSHGGGGTYEQYF
.	TRBV18	TRBJ2-3	.	TGTGCCAGCTCACCACCGGGCGCTAGCTGGAGCACAGATACGCAGTATTTT	CASSPPGASWSTDTQYF
.	TRBV10-3	TRBJ1-5	.	TGTGCCATCAGTCTTCGAGGGGATCAGCCCCAGCATTTT	CAISLRGDQPQHF
.	TRBV6-5	TRBJ2-1	.	TGTGCCAGCAGTTACTACGGGGTCTCCTACAATGAGCAGTTCTTC	CASSYYGVSYNEQFF
.	TRBV27	TRBJ1-1	few	TGTGCCAGCAGTTTATCACCGGGACATAACACTGAAGCTTTCTTT	CASSLSPGHNTEAFF
TRBD1	TRBV6-5	TRBJ2-4	.	TGTGCCAGCAGTTACGGGACAGGGGGTATACCTCTAGCCAAAAACATTCAGTACTTC	CASSYGTGGIPLAKNIQYF
.	TRBV20-1	TRBJ2-7	few	TGCAGTGCTAGTTCCCAGGGCCTATACGAGCAGTACTTC	CSASSQGLYEQYF
.	TRBV7-2	TRBJ2-5	.	TGTGCCAGCAGCTTAGCGCATTTCGAGACCCAGTACTTC	CASSLAHFETQYF
.	TRBV5-5	TRBJ2-2	few	TGTGCCAGCAGCCCCGAACTGTACACCGGGGAGCTGTTTTTT	CASSPELYTGELFF
.	TRBV7-9	TRBJ2-1	.	TGTGCCAGCAGCTTAAGCGGCACCCTCTCCTACAATGAGCAGTTCTTC	CASSLSGTLSYNEQFF
.	TRBV7-2	TRBJ1-2	many	TGTGCCAGCAACCCGGACCGCTCTGGTGGCTACACCTTC	CASNPDRSGGYTF
.	TRBV6-5	TRBJ2-2	.	TGTGCCAGCAGGCCTTCCTCCGGGGAGCTGTTTTTT	CASRPSSGELFF
.	TRBV20-1	TRBJ2-5	.	TGCAGTGCTCGAAAAGGAGGGGAGACCCAGTACTTC	CSARKGGETQYF
.	TRBV4-3	TRBJ2-1	.	TGCGCCAGCAGCCAAGACCCGGCCCTGGGGGAGCAGTTCTTC	CASSQDPALGEQFF
.	TRBV19	TRBJ1-5	.	TGTGCCAGTGGGGGTTTTCAGCCCCAGCATTTT	CASGGFQPQHF